These 20 T cell receptor beta chains came from one sample sequenced in a study of blood T cell repertoires in COVID-19. Profiled with immunoSEQ multiplex PCR; TCRdb holds only in-frame clones, not every one. The sample consists of more than 300,000 clones, more than 75% of them appearing once. Sequenced material: peripheral blood. The receptors shown here come from a woman aged 50 to 65 with acute or convalescent COVID-19.

The chain links TRBV6-1 to TRBJ1-5; D perhaps matches TRBD1 (5 bases). Germline V gene sequence: CDR1 MNHNS, CDR2 SASEGT. Trimming took off 7 bases at V and 4 bases at J, with 14 bases between the two ends. The CDR3 contains 14 residues. CDR3 in DNA: TGTGCCAGCATCCAAGGGGTTCTGAATCAGCCCCAGCATTTT. Protein sequence: CASIQGVLNQPQHF.

The chain links TRBV6-4 to TRBJ2-5, with 11 bases aligning to TRBD1. Germline assignment: CDR1 MRHNA and CDR2 SNTAGT. CDR3 length equals 20 residues. J lost 4 bases, V lost 6 bases, and 22 bases had no gene match. The CDR3 DNA is TGTGCCAGCAGGCAGGGGGACAGGGGGTTTCCGCCACCCACCAGAGAGACCCAGTACTTC. Translation: CASRQGDRGFPPPTRETQYF.

The V gene is TRBV18, the J gene TRBJ2-7; a possible D gene is TRBD1 (5 bases). Germline-derived CDR1 and CDR2 are KGHSH and LQKENI. This CDR3 is built from 16 residues. V was shortened by 5 bases and J by 5 bases, with 22 bases between the two germline ends. In DNA form, the CDR3 reads TGTGCCAGCTCAAGTACCCCAGGGATCCCCCCTCACGAGCAGTACTTC. It yields the protein CASSSTPGIPPHEQYF.

The rearrangement uses TRBV30 and TRBJ1-1, with D maybe TRBD1 (6 bases). V lost 3 bases and J 6 bases, leaving 17 bases between the germline ends. The CDR3 has 14 residues. Germline assignment: CDR1 GTSNPN and CDR2 SVGIG (reference sequence). CDR3 DNA: TGTGCCTGGAGCCAAGGGGGTAAAGGGGCTGAAGCTTTCTTT. This sequence encodes CAWSQGGKGAEAFF.

The rearrangement uses TRBV14 and TRBJ1-3; D is perhaps TRBD1 (5 bases). V gave up 1 base and J gave up 4 bases, with 11 bases separating them. This CDR3 is 15 amino acids long. Germline V lookup: CDR1 SGHDN, CDR2 FVKESK. As DNA, the CDR3 is TGTGCCAGCAGCCAAGGCGGGGCCGGCGGAAACACCATATATTTT. Its translation is CASSQGGAGGNTIYF.

The rearrangement uses TRBV2 and TRBJ1-2; no reliable D call. The germline V gene encodes CDR1 SNHLY and CDR2 FYNNEI. This CDR3 is built from 13 residues. V was shortened by 10 bases and J by 4 bases, with 16 bases between the two germline ends. CDR3 residues: CATEEAATYGYTF. DNA of the CDR3: TGTGCCACCGAAGAGGCAGCGACCTATGGCTACACCTTC.

The chain joins TRBV19 to TRBJ2-2, with 7 bases fitting TRBD1. The CDR3 contains 15 residues. Per the germline V gene, CDR1 is LNHDA and CDR2 is SQIVND (reference sequence). V trimming: 7 bases; J trimming: 6 bases; junction bases outside the gene matches: 11. The CDR3 here is CASTERQGRPGELFF. The CDR3 DNA is TGTGCCAGTACCGAGAGACAGGGACGCCCCGGGGAGCTGTTTTTT.

The rearrangement uses TRBV10-2 and TRBJ2-7; 13 bases map to TRBD2. The J segment lost 2 bases and the V segment lost 5 bases, leaving 12 bases of the junction unmatched. The CDR3 sequence is 18 residues long. The germline gives CDR1 WSHSY, CDR2 SAAADI. CDR3 bases: TGCGCCAGCAGTCGAACTAGCGGGAGGGCCTCAGTCCCCTACGAGCAGTACTTC. This codes for CASSRTSGRASVPYEQYF.

The rearrangement joins TRBV27 to TRBJ2-7; weak D call: TRBD2 (6 bases). The ends were cut back, 3 bases at V and 0 bases at J, with 12 bases in the middle. CDR3 length equals 15 residues. In germline, CDR1 is MNHEY, CDR2 SMNVEV (reference sequence). This CDR3 reads CASSFWAGSSYEQYF. The CDR3 DNA reads TGTGCCAGCAGTTTCTGGGCCGGGAGCTCCTACGAGCAGTACTTC.

V and J are TRBV12-3 or TRBV12-4 and TRBJ1-6; D is unclear. Trimming left V 1 base short and J 6 bases short, with 4 bases between. CDR3 length: 13 amino acids. In DNA, the CDR3 is TGTGCCAGCAGTTTAGACAGTAATTCACCCCTCCACTTT. Its protein product is CASSLDSNSPLHF.

This chain uses TRBV15 with TRBJ1-3; D is undetermined. The CDR3 runs to 16 residues. Trimming shortened V by 0 bases and J by 2 bases, and 11 bases separated the two germline ends. Germline V gene sequence: CDR1 LNHNV, CDR2 YYDKDF (reference sequence). The CDR3 sequence: CATSRDPGFTGNTIYF. CDR3 nucleotide sequence: TGTGCCACCAGCAGAGATCCGGGGTTCACTGGAAACACCATATATTTT.

The V gene is TRBV24-1, the J gene TRBJ1-5, with D uncertain. Germline lookup yields CDR1 KGHDR and CDR2 SFDVKD. The CDR3 runs to 14 residues. Trimming took off 4 bases at V and 6 bases at J, with 12 bases between the two ends. CDR3 amino acids: CATSDGRVGQPQHF. CDR3 DNA sequence: TGTGCCACCAGTGACGGCCGGGTAGGTCAGCCCCAGCATTTT.

This clone appeared a single time. The chain couples TRBV7-7 to TRBJ2-1; 11 nucleotides align to TRBD2. Per the germline V gene, CDR1 is SSHAT and CDR2 is FNYEAQ (reference sequence). The CDR3 has 15 amino acids. After removal of 5 bases from V and 2 bases from J, the junction contained 2 bases not matched to a gene. In DNA form, the CDR3 reads TGTGCCAGCAGCCGACTAGCGGGAACCTACAATGAGCAGTTCTTC. Translating it yields CASSRLAGTYNEQFF.

This clone was counted once. The chain carries TRBV28 and TRBJ1-5; 7 bases are a match to TRBD1. Germline CDR1 and CDR2: MDHEN and SYDVKM. The CDR3 spans 15 residues. Unmatched junction bases numbered 7, after V lost 3 bases and J lost 5 bases. Here the CDR3 reads CASSFFRDRHQPQHF. CDR3 in DNA: TGTGCCAGCAGTTTTTTCCGGGACAGACATCAGCCCCAGCATTTT.

The chain links TRBV6-5 to TRBJ2-3; TRBD1 might be the D (5 bases). Trimming removed 6 bases at V and 6 bases at J, with 16 bases between. This CDR3 has 14 amino acids. Germline loops: CDR1 MNHEY, CDR2 SVGAGI. The CDR3 nucleotides read TGTGCCAGCAGCGACAGTTACACCCCCGATACGCAGTATTTT. This sequence encodes CASSDSYTPDTQYF.

This clone appeared once. V usage is TRBV18 and J usage is TRBJ1-4, with 9 bases aligning to TRBD1. V shed 4 bases, J shed 8 bases, and the junction held 5 bases outside the gene matches. Germline V gene data show CDR1 as KGHSH and CDR2 as LQKENI. The CDR3 extends over 14 amino acids. CDR3 DNA sequence: TGTGCCAGCTCACTTAGGACAGGGGAAGAAAAACTGTTTTTT. It yields the protein CASSLRTGEEKLFF.

The CDR3 region is CASSLRGLAGGREETQYF. CDR3 coding DNA: TGTGCCAGCAGCTTAAGGGGACTAGCGGGAGGGCGGGAGGAGACCCAGTACTTC. The rearrangement links TRBV7-8 to TRBJ2-5; 16 nucleotides align to TRBD2. Losses at the gene ends were 2 bases for V and 5 bases for J; bases not matched to a gene: 8. CDR3 length: 18 amino acids. Germline assignment: CDR1 SGHVS and CDR2 FQNEAQ. Full variable domain (remainder filled in from reference TRBV7-8 and TRBJ2-5): GAGVSQSPRYKVAKRGQDVALRCDPISGHVSLFWYQQALGQGPEFLTYFQNEAQLDKSGLPSDRFFAERPEGSVSTLKIQRTQQEDSAVYLCASSLRGLAGGREETQYFGPGTRLLVL.

V usage is TRBV30 and J usage is TRBJ1-2; 8 bases line up with TRBD1. Germline V CDR1 and CDR2: GTSNPN, SVGIG (reference sequence). The CDR3 extends over 13 amino acids. With 3 bases clipped from V and 4 bases from J, the junction kept 4 bases outside the gene matches. The CDR3 DNA reads as TGTGCCTGGAGGACAGGGGATCTCTATGGCTACACCTTC. Translated, it gives CAWRTGDLYGYTF.

This clone was seen a few times. The rearrangement links TRBV5-1 to TRBJ2-1; 15 nucleotides line up with TRBD2. Germline V gene lookup returns CDR1 SGHRS and CDR2 YFSETQ. The length of the CDR3 is 16 residues. With 5 bases clipped from V and 7 bases from J, the junction kept 7 bases outside the gene matches. This chain's CDR3 is CASRNSGTSGGNEQFF. The CDR3 DNA sequence: TGCGCCAGCAGAAACTCCGGGACTAGCGGGGGGAATGAGCAGTTCTTC.

The chain links TRBV4-2 to TRBJ2-1; D perhaps matches TRBD1 (6 bases). This CDR3 has 14 amino acids. V dropped 1 base and J dropped 8 bases, with 12 bases sitting between them. Germline assignment: CDR1 LGHNA and CDR2 YNFKEQ. The CDR3 reads CASSQVGATHEQFF. The CDR3 DNA follows: TGTGCCAGCAGCCAAGTGGGGGCAACTCATGAGCAGTTCTTC.